This TCR beta chain was found in a study of response to subunit inactivated influenza vaccine. Study-wide points: It was the authors' suggestion that each seasonal influenza vaccination recruits few new T cells.

CDR1 is LGHNA and CDR2 is YNFKEQ in the germline V gene. V lost 6 bases and J lost 10; bases outside the gene matches: 18. This CDR3 comprises 16 residues. In TCRdb, the RT-PCR reads were re-called with MiXCR into one record per CDR3 protein. This table holds approximately 700,000 distinct CDR3 sequences, roughly 14% found once. In this sample, this clonotype turned up a few times. Its matching antigen is unknown. Source: PBMCs from blood, taken approximately 13 days after vaccination. The J gene is TRBJ1-1, the V gene TRBV4-2, with 9 bases aligning to TRBD1. The clonotype was recovered from a man aged 50-59 years who received an inactivated influenza vaccine. The CDR3 DNA reads TGTGCCAGCAGACTTTCTGAGACAGGGGGAGTTCCCCTAGCTTTCTTT. It yields the protein CASRLSETGGVPLAFF.